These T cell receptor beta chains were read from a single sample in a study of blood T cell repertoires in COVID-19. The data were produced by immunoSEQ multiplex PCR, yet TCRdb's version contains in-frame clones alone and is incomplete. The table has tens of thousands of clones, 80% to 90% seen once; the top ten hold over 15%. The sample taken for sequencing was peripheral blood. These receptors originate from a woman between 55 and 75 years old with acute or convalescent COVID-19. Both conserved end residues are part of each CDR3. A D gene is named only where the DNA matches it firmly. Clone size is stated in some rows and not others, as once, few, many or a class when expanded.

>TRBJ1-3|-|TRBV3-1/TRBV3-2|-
CASSTGSGNTIYF
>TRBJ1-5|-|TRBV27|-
CASSLLSPRGQPQHF
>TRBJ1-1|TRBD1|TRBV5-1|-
CASSIQGGNTEAFF
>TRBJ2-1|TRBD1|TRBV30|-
CAWSVWTGTIEQFF
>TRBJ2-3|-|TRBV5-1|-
CASSWDMSDTQYF
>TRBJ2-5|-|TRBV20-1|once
CSAREGETQYF
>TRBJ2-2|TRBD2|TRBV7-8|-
CASRAGTRVTTGELFF
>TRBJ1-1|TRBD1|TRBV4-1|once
CASSHPDRVDTEAFF
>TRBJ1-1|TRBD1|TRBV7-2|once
CASSEGQGGTEAFF
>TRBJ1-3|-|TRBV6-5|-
CASKVTGYPGNTIYF
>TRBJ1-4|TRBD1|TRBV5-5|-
CASSLRQGVNEKLFF
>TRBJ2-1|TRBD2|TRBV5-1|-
CASSASAGAGGVDEQFF
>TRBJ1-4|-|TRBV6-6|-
CASSRSGTATNEKLFF
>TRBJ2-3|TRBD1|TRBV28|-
CASSSRDRDTDTQYF
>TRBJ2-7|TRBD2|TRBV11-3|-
CASSPGGGSYEQYF
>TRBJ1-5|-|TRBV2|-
CASSGGSNQPQHF
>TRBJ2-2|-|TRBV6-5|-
CALGQAADTGELFF
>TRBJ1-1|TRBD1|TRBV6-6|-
CASSGGLTGVLTEAFF
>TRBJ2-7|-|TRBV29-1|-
CSVQSPYEQYF
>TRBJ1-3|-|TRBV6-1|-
CASSEGTDRSGNTIYF
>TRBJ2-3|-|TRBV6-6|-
CASSYGLSTDTQYF
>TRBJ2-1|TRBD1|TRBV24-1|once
CATSDTLDRVVDEQFF
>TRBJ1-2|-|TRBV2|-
CASSEAQVGWGYTF
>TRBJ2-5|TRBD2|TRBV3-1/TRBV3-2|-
CASSQTSPGLAGEETQYF
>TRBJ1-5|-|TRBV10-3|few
CAISAEGEQPQHF
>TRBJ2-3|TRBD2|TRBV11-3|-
CASSAGIGGTDTQYF
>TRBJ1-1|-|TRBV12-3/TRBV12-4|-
CASSYNTGEGAFF
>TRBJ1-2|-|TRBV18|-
CASSPDIAGEYGYTF
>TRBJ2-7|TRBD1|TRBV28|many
CASRGTGESSYEQYF
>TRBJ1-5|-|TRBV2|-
CASTKGQSINQPQHF
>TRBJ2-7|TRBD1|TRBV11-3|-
CASSTGTGDYEQYF
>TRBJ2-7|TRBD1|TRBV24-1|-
CATSDSAGQGSYEQYF
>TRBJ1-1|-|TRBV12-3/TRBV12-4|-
CASSLGTVTEAFF
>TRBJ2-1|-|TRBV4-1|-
CASSQDRGWEQFF
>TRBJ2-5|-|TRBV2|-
CASSRSLQETQYF
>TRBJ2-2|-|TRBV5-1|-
CASSLVRELFF
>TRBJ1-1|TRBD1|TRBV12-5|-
CASGLVQGTEFWNTEAFF
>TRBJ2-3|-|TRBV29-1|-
CSVEQVLSTDTQYF
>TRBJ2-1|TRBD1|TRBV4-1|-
CASSQDSFGTGQGTDEQFF
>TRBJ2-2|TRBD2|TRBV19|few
CASSISGTSGTGELFF
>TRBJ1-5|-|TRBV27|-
CASSDRRDRDLDQPQHF
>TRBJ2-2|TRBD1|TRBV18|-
CASSQDRETGELFF
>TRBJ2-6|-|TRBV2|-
CASTGERRDSGANVLTF
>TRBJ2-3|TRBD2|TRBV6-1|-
CASSESSTSGGTDTQYF
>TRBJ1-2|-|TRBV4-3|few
CASSASGTNGYTF
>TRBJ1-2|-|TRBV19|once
CASSPDTGFYGYTF
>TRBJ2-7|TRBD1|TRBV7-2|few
CASSSNSGTGVYEQYF
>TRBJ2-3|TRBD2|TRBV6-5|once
CASSYALAATDTQYF
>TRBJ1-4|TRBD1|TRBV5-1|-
CASSLEGTGPPNEKLFF
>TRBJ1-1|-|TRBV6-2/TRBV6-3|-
CASSFELHQSEAFF
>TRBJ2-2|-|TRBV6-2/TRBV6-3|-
CASSRRRGANTGELFF
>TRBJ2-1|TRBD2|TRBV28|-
CASSLSRLAGYNEQFF